Following are 27 T cell receptor beta chains from one sample sequenced in a study of cytomegalovirus exposure and HLA in healthy donors. PCR employed 60 Vbeta and 13 Jbeta primers. Libraries were prepared by immunoSEQ multiplex PCR; TCRdb keeps only in-frame clonotypes and omits some of them. The table lists approximately 110,000 clones, 65% to 75% of them singletons. Sequencing was performed on PBMCs. The receptor source for this set is a woman aged 45-60 years in good health and CMV-seropositive.

The chain links TRBV18 to TRBJ2-3, with D tentatively TRBD2 (6 bases). The CDR3 contains 14 residues. V lost 0 bases, J lost 4 bases, and 8 bases lay in between. The germline CDR1 and CDR2 sequences are KGHSH and LQKENI. CDR3 residues: CASSPPLAPDTQYF. CDR3 bases: TGTGCCAGCTCACCACCCCTAGCGCCAGATACGCAGTATTTT. Combining the CDR3 with reference TRBV18 and TRBJ2-3 gives the whole variable domain NAGVMQNPRHLVRRRGQEARLRCSPMKGHSHVYWYRQLPEEGLKFMVYLQKENIIDESGMPKERFSAEFPKEGPSILRIQQVVRGDSAAYFCASSPPLAPDTQYFGPGTRLTVL.

This clone was observed a handful of times. CDR3: CASSLGAAGGSYEQYF. DNA for the CDR3: TGTGCCAGCAGCTTAGGGGCGGCAGGGGGCTCCTACGAGCAGTACTTC. This chain links TRBV7-6 with TRBJ2-7; 7 bases fit TRBD1. V shed 1 base and J 0 bases; nucleotides not matched to a gene: 6. CDR3 length: 16 residues. The germline gives CDR1 SGHVS, CDR2 FNYEAQ.

V and J are TRBV28 and TRBJ2-3, with D tentatively TRBD1 (5 bases). V gave up 5 bases and J gave up 5 bases, with 11 bases separating them. Germline CDR1 and CDR2: MDHEN and SYDVKM. The CDR3 has 13 amino acids. The CDR3 reads CASSHPGLDTQYF. The CDR3 nucleotides read TGTGCCAGCAGTCACCCAGGGTTAGATACGCAGTATTTT.

This clone is a singleton in its sample. V and J are TRBV25-1 and TRBJ2-7; a possible D gene is TRBD1 (6 bases). V was shortened by 5 bases and J by 6 bases, with 11 bases between the two germline ends. From germline, CDR1 is MGHDK and CDR2 SYGVNS. This CDR3 is built from 12 residues. The DNA of the CDR3 is TGTGCCAGCAGTACAGGGTTAGGCGAGCAGTACTTC. Its translation is CASSTGLGEQYF.

In DNA, the CDR3 is TGTGCCAGTAGAATGTCTAGTATCTACGAGCAGTACTTC. Its translation: CASRMSSIYEQYF. The J gene is TRBJ2-7, the V gene TRBV25-1; D is unresolved. This CDR3 has 13 amino acids. Germline lookup yields CDR1 MGHDK and CDR2 SYGVNS. V lost 9 bases to trimming and J lost 3 bases, with 15 bases between them.

The rearrangement links TRBV19 to TRBJ2-7; 7 bases line up with TRBD1. The V gene's germline CDR1 is LNHDA and CDR2 SQIVND (reference sequence). CDR3 length equals 13 residues. With 5 bases clipped from V and 2 bases from J, the junction kept 3 bases outside the gene matches. CDR3 region: CASSRQGTYEQYF. CDR3 nucleotide sequence: TGTGCCAGTAGTCGACAGGGTACCTACGAGCAGTACTTC.

The V gene is TRBV6-5, the J gene TRBJ1-2, with D unclear. The germline V gene encodes CDR1 MNHEY and CDR2 SVGAGI. This CDR3 region has 11 residues. With 8 bases removed from V and 1 base from J, the gap between germline ends came to 5 bases. The CDR3 sequence: CASRGNYGYTF. For the CDR3, the DNA is TGTGCCAGCCGGGGTAACTATGGCTACACCTTC.

V gene TRBV4-2 combines with J gene TRBJ2-1; D is ambiguous. Trimming pared 6 bases from V and 0 bases from J, leaving 12 bases between. This CDR3 contains 15 residues. Germline values: CDR1 LGHNA, CDR2 YNFKEQ. The CDR3 bases are TGTGCCAGCAGTTCTGGCCAAAGCTCCTACAATGAGCAGTTCTTC. Translated, it gives CASSSGQSSYNEQFF.

The chain uses TRBV6-5 and TRBJ1-3; maybe TRBD1 (5 bases). Deletions cut 10 bases from V and 4 bases from J, with 14 bases between. The CDR3 contains 13 residues. Germline V gives CDR1 MNHEY, CDR2 SVGAGI. In nucleotides, the CDR3 is TGTGCCACCCGACAGATTATAGGAAACACCATATATTTT. Protein sequence: CATRQIIGNTIYF.

Only one count was recorded for this clone. A junction end diverges from the germline sequence, so it may reflect a read error. This chain uses TRBV7-9 with TRBJ2-7; TRBD1 aligns across 8 bases. CDR3 size: 13 residues. Germline assignment: CDR1 SEHNR and CDR2 FQNEAQ (reference sequence). The CDR3 DNA is TGTTCCAGCAGCCAGGACAGGGACTACGAGCAGTACTTC. This translates into CSSSQDRDYEQYF.

The J gene is TRBJ2-7, the V gene TRBV7-2; TRBD2 is a possible D gene (6 bases). CDR3 length: 16 residues. V lost 8 bases, J lost 0 bases, and 20 bases lay in between. Germline CDR1 SGHTA, CDR2 FQGNSA. CDR3: CASAQPSAGYSYEQYF. The CDR3 DNA sequence: TGTGCCAGCGCCCAGCCCTCGGCGGGGTACTCCTACGAGCAGTACTTC.

This clone has a single count. The chain couples TRBV6-1 to TRBJ1-5, with unresolved D. The CDR3 is 12 amino acids. Trimming shortened V by 2 bases and J by 5 bases, and 4 bases separated the two germline ends. Germline lookup yields CDR1 MNHNS and CDR2 SASEGT. The CDR3 region has the DNA TGTGCCAGCAGTGAATTATATCAGCCCCAGCATTTT. Translation: CASSELYQPQHF.

This clone was detected only a few times. This chain links TRBV5-1 with TRBJ1-3, with D possibly matching TRBD1 (6 bases). The CDR3 length is 14 residues. V lost 4 bases and J lost 2, with 10 bases in between. Germline CDR1 and CDR2: SGHRS and YFSETQ. The CDR3 protein is CASSVTGTGNTIYF. DNA for the CDR3: TGCGCCAGCAGCGTCACAGGGACTGGAAACACCATATATTTT.

The chain joins TRBV5-1 to TRBJ2-5; the D gene is possibly TRBD1 (6 bases). The end of the DNA fits TRBJ2-7 better, so the J call may be wrong. Germline V gene lookup returns CDR1 SGHRS and CDR2 YFSETQ. This CDR3 has 15 residues. The CDR3 DNA follows: TGCGCCAGCAGCTTGGGATGGACAGCTACCTACGAGCAGTACTTC. Protein: CASSLGWTATYEQYF.

The genes are TRBV15 and TRBJ1-3, with a possible D match to TRBD1 (6 bases). Trimming stripped 2 bases from V and 3 bases from J, with 11 bases between. This CDR3 has 15 amino acids. Germline V lookup: CDR1 LNHNV, CDR2 YYDKDF (reference sequence). The CDR3 bases are TGTGCCACCAGCAGACCCACAGGGTTTGGAAACACCATATATTTT. Translating it yields CATSRPTGFGNTIYF.

The chain employs TRBV5-1 and TRBJ2-4; no reliable D call. The CDR3 is made up of 15 amino acids. Germline CDR1 is SGHRS and CDR2 is YFSETQ. The V end was cut by 0 bases, the J end by 4 bases, with 11 bases between. The CDR3 loop reads CASSLAAGWKNIQYF. The CDR3 region has the DNA TGCGCCAGCAGCTTGGCTGCCGGGTGGAAAAACATTCAGTACTTC.

The chain links TRBV6-5 to TRBJ1-2; the match to TRBD1 covers 7 bases. After removal of 5 bases from V and 7 bases from J, the junction contained 4 bases not matched to a gene. CDR1 MNHEY and CDR2 SVGAGI come from the germline V gene. The length of the CDR3 is 12 residues. The CDR3 region is CASSRYRGGYTF. CDR3 bases: TGTGCCAGCAGTCGTTACAGGGGTGGCTACACCTTC.

This rearrangement joins TRBV30 to TRBJ2-7, with D possibly being TRBD1 (6 bases). Trimming stripped 2 bases from V and 4 bases from J, with 15 bases between. CDR3 length: 14 residues. In germline, CDR1 is GTSNPN, CDR2 SVGIG (reference sequence). The CDR3 region is CAWSFGRGRYEQYF. Written as DNA, the CDR3 is TGTGCCTGGAGTTTCGGCAGGGGAAGGTACGAGCAGTACTTC.

The chain uses TRBV9 and TRBJ2-3; 11 positions match TRBD1. Per germline, CDR1 SGDLS and CDR2 YYNGEE. V lost 4 bases to trimming and J lost 4 bases; unmatched junction nucleotides: 14. The CDR3 has 18 amino acids. CDR3 amino acids: CASSLEDRGRMGPDTQYF. The CDR3 coding sequence is TGTGCCAGCAGCCTAGAGGACAGGGGGCGGATGGGCCCAGATACGCAGTATTTT.

Regarding this clone: Mismatch with germline at one junction end may stem from a read error. The rearrangement links TRBV9 to TRBJ1-2, with 8 bases matching TRBD1. CDR1 and CDR2 from the germline V gene are SGDLS and YYNGEE. This CDR3 has 14 residues. In DNA, the CDR3 is TGTGCCAGCAGCGAGATGGGTGGGGGACAGGAAATTGCCTTC. It yields the protein CASSEMGGGQEIAF.

The chain recombines TRBV15 with TRBJ1-3; D may be TRBD1 (5 bases). V lost 3 bases and J 0 bases, leaving 9 bases between the germline ends. Germline V lookup: CDR1 LNHNV, CDR2 YYDKDF (reference sequence). CDR3 length: 15 amino acids. Here the CDR3 DNA reads TGTGCCACCAGCAGGGACACCTACTCTGGAAACACCATATATTTT. This codes for CATSRDTYSGNTIYF. The complete variable domain, with remaining parts taken from reference TRBV15 and TRBJ1-3, reads DAMVIQNPRYQVTQFGKPVTLSCSQTLNHNVMYWYQQKSSQAPKLLFHYYDKDFNNEADTPDNFQSRRPNTSFCFLDIRSPGLGDTAMYLCATSRDTYSGNTIYFGEGSWLTVV.

This clone has just a few counts. This chain links TRBV27 with TRBJ1-5; D gene unclear. There are 13 residues in the CDR3. V lost 4 bases to trimming and J lost 4 bases, with 8 bases between them. CDR1 is MNHEY and CDR2 is SMNVEV in the germline V gene (reference sequence). The CDR3 sequence: CASSWRENQPQHF. The CDR3 DNA is TGTGCCAGCAGTTGGCGGGAAAATCAGCCCCAGCATTTT.

V and J are TRBV19 and TRBJ2-7; 10 positions agree with TRBD1. CDR3 length: 15 residues. The V and J ends lost 6 bases and 1 base, in that order; junction bases with no gene match: 6. Per the germline V gene, CDR1 is LNHDA and CDR2 is SQIVND (reference sequence). CDR3 region: CASRAGTGVSYEQYF. The CDR3 coding sequence is TGTGCCAGTAGAGCCGGGACAGGGGTATCCTACGAGCAGTACTTC.

The chain carries TRBV5-4 and TRBJ2-1; TRBD2 agrees at 13 bases. V shed 3 bases, J shed 7 bases, and the junction held 4 bases outside the gene matches. The CDR3 consists of 15 residues. Germline V CDR1 and CDR2: SGHNT, YYREEE (reference sequence). The CDR3 reads CASSSGLAGVNEQFF. In DNA form, the CDR3 reads TGTGCCAGCAGCTCCGGACTAGCGGGGGTGAATGAGCAGTTCTTC. Full variable domain (missing parts from reference TRBV5-4 and TRBJ2-1): ETGVTQSPTHLIKTRGQQVTLRCSSQSGHNTVSWYQQALGQGPQFIFQYYREEENGRGNFPPRFSGLQFPNYSSELNVNALELDDSALYLCASSSGLAGVNEQFFGPGTRLTVL.

This sequence joins TRBV23-1 and TRBJ2-3; 16 positions match TRBD2. TRBV23-1 is recorded as an ORF, its role being uncertain. V trimming: 3 bases; J trimming: 0 bases; junction bases outside the gene matches: 3. This CDR3 has 18 amino acids. The CDR3 region is CASSQGLAGGHSTDTQYF. DNA for the CDR3: TGCGCCAGCAGTCAGGGACTAGCGGGGGGGCATAGCACAGATACGCAGTATTTT.

In its sample, this clone was seen a few times. The V gene is TRBV28, the J gene TRBJ2-1; 13 bases agree with TRBD2. CDR1 MDHEN and CDR2 SYDVKM come from the germline V gene. CDR3 length: 15 residues. V trimming: 5 bases; J trimming: 8 bases; junction bases outside the gene matches: 6. CDR3 protein: CASSTTSGGAYEQFF. As DNA, the CDR3 is TGTGCCAGCAGTACCACTAGCGGGGGGGCCTATGAGCAGTTCTTC.

The chain employs TRBV4-1 and TRBJ1-6; no clear D gene. Germline-derived CDR1 and CDR2 are MGHRA and YSYEKL. With 7 bases removed from V and 4 bases from J, the gap between germline ends came to 14 bases. There are 15 residues in the CDR3. The CDR3 reads CASTSDSSYNSPLHF. The CDR3 region has the DNA TGCGCCAGCACCTCAGATTCCTCTTATAATTCACCCCTCCACTTT.